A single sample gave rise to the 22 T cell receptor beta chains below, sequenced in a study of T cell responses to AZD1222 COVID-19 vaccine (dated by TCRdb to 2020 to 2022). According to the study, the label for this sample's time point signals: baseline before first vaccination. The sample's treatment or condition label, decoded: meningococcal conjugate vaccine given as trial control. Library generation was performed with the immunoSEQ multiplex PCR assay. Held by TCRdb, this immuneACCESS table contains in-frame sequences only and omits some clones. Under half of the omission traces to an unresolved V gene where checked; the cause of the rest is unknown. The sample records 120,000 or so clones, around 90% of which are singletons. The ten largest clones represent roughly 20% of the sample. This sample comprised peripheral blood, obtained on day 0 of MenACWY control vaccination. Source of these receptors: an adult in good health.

The CDR3 nucleotides read TGTGCCACCCTAGCGGGACACAATGAGCAGTTCTTC. This gives the protein CATLAGHNEQFF. V gene TRBV19 combines with J gene TRBJ2-1, with 9 bases identical to TRBD2. The trim removed 10 bases at V and 5 bases at J, leaving 3 bases unmatched. This CDR3 contains 12 residues. Germline V gene sequence: CDR1 LNHDA, CDR2 SQIVND (reference sequence).

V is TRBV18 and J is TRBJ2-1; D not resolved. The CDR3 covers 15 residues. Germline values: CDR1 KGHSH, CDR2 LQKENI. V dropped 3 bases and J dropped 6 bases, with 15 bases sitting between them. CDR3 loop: CASSPSLASGNEQFF. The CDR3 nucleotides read TGTGCCAGCTCACCGAGTCTTGCGTCCGGCAATGAGCAGTTCTTC.

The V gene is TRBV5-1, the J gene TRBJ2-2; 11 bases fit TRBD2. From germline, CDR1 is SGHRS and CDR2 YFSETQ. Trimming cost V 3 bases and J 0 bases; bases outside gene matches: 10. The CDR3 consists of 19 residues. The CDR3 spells CASSSGLAVVGSNTGELFF. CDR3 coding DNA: TGCGCCAGCAGCTCGGGACTAGCGGTAGTAGGGTCGAACACCGGGGAGCTGTTTTTT.

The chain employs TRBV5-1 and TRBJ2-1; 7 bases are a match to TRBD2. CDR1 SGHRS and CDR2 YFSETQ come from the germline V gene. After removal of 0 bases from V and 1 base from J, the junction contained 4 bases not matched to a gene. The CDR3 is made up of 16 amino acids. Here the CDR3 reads CASSLAARESYNEQFF. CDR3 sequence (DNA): TGCGCCAGCAGCTTGGCCGCGCGGGAGTCCTACAATGAGCAGTTCTTC.

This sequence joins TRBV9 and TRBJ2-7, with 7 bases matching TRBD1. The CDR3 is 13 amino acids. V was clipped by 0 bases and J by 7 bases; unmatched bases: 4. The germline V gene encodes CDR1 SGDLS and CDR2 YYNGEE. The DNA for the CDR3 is TGTGCCAGCAGCGTAGATCAACAGGGGGAGCAGTACTTC. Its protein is CASSVDQQGEQYF.

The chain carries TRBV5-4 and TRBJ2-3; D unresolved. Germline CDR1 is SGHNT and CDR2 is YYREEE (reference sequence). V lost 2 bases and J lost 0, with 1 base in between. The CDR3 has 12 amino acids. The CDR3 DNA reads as TGTGCCAGCAGCTTTAGCACAGATACGCAGTATTTT. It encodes CASSFSTDTQYF.

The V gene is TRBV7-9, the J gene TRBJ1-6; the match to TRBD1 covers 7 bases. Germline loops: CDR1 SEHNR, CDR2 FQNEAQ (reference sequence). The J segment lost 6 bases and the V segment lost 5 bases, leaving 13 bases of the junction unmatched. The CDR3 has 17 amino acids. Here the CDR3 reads CASSKALAGTVNSPLHF. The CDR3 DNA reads TGTGCCAGCAGCAAAGCCCTGGCCGGGACAGTTAATTCACCCCTCCACTTT.

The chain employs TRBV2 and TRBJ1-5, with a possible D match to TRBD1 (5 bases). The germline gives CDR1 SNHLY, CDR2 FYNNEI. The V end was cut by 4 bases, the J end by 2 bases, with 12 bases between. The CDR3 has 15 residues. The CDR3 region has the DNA TGTGCCAGCAGTGCGGCTCGGGGGGGCAATCAGCCCCAGCATTTT. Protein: CASSAARGGNQPQHF.

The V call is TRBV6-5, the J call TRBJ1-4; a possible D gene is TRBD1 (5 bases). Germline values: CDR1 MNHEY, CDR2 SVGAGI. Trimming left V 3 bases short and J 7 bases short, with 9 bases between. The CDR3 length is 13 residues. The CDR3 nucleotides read TGTGCCAGCAGTTATTTCGGGGGTGAAAAACTGTTTTTT. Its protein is CASSYFGGEKLFF.

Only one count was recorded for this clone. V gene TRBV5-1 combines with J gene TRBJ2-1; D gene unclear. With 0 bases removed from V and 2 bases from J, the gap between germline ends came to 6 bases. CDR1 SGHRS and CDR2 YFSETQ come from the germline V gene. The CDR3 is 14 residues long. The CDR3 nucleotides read TGCGCCAGCAGCTTGGATACAACCTACAATGAGCAGTTCTTC. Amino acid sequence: CASSLDTTYNEQFF.

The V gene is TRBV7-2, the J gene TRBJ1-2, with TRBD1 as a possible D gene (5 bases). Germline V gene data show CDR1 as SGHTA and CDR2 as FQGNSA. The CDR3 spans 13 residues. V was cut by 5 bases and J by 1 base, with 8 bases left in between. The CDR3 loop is CASSGRVNYGYTF. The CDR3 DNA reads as TGTGCCAGCAGCGGCAGGGTTAACTATGGCTACACCTTC.

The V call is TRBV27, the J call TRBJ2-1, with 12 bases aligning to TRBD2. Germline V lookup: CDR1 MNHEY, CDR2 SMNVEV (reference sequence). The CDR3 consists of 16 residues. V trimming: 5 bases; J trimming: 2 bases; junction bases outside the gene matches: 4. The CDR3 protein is CASSLWTSGAYNEQFF. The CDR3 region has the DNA TGTGCCAGCAGTCTCTGGACTAGCGGGGCCTACAATGAGCAGTTCTTC.

In nucleotides, the CDR3 is TGCGCCAGCAGCCAAGAGACAGGTGAAAAATATCAGCCCCAGCATTTT. Protein sequence: CASSQETGEKYQPQHF. The chain recombines TRBV4-1 with TRBJ1-5; D possibly corresponds to TRBD1 (6 bases). Looked up from germline, CDR1 is MGHRA and CDR2 is YSYEKL. The CDR3 contains 16 residues. Trimming removed 0 bases at V and 5 bases at J, with 14 bases between.

This CDR3 is CATGPGTPNDEQYF. Here the CDR3 DNA reads TGTGCCACCGGCCCCGGGACACCGAACGACGAGCAGTACTTC. The rearrangement uses TRBV24-1 and TRBJ2-7; the D gene is possibly TRBD1 (6 bases). The CDR3 is 14 residues long. CDR1 KGHDR and CDR2 SFDVKD come from the germline V gene. Trimming took 9 bases from V and 5 from J, leaving 19 bases between them.

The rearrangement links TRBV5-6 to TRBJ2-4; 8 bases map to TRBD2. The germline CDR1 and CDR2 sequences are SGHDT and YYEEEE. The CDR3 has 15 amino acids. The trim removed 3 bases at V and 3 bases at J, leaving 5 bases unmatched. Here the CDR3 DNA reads TGTGCCAGCAGCTGGGCGGGGGGTGGCAAAAACATTCAGTACTTC. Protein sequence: CASSWAGGGKNIQYF.

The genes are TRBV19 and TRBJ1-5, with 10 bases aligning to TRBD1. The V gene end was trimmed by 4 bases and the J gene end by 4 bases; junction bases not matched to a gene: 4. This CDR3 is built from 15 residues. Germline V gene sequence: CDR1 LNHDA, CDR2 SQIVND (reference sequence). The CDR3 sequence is CASSRDRGYNQPQHF. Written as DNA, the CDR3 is TGTGCCAGTAGTAGGGACAGGGGTTATAATCAGCCCCAGCATTTT.

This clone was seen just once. CDR3 in DNA: TGTGCCAGCAGCTCGAACCGCATCGGCAACAAAATGGGGACCCAGTACTTC. It encodes CASSSNRIGNKMGTQYF. The J gene is TRBJ2-5, the V gene TRBV3-1 (or the pseudogene TRBV3-2); no clear D gene. CDR1 and CDR2 (germline): LGHDT, YNNKEL (reference sequence). The CDR3 covers 17 residues. Trimming took 5 bases from V and 7 from J, leaving 26 bases between them.

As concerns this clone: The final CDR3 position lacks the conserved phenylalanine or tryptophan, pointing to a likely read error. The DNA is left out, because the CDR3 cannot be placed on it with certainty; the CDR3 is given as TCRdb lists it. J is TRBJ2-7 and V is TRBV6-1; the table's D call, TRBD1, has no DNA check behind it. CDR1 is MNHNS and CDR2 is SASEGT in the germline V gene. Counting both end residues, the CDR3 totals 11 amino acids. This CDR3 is CASSEVGDTRI.

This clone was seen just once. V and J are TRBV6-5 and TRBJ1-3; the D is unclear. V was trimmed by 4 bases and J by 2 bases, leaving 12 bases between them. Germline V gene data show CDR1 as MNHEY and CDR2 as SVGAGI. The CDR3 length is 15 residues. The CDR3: CASSSMPGAGNTIYF. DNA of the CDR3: TGTGCCAGCAGTTCCATGCCCGGGGCTGGAAACACCATATATTTT.

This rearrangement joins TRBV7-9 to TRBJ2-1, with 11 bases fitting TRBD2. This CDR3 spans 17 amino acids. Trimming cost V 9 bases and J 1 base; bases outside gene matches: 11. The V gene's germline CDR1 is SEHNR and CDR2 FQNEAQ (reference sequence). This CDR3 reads CASQGLAARGSYNEQFF. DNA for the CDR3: TGTGCCAGTCAGGGACTAGCGGCCAGGGGTTCCTACAATGAGCAGTTCTTC.

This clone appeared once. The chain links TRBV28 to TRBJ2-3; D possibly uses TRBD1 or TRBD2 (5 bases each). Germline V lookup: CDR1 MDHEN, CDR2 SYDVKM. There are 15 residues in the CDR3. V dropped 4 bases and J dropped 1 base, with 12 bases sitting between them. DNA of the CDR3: TGTGCCAGCAGTTCCCGGTCGGGGCGCACAGATACGCAGTATTTT. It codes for CASSSRSGRTDTQYF.

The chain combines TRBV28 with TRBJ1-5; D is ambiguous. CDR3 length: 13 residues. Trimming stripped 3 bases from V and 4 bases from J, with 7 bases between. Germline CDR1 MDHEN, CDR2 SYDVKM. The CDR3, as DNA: TGTGCCAGCAGTTTCGGACGTAATCAGCCCCAGCATTTT. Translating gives CASSFGRNQPQHF.